Shown below are 21 T cell receptor beta chains from a single sample sequenced in a study of cytomegalovirus exposure and HLA in healthy donors. The PCR made use of 60 Vbeta and 13 Jbeta primers. Assay used: immunoSEQ multiplex PCR; TCRdb lists only in-frame clones, some missing. The table records more than 100,000 clones, roughly 15% of them present only once. Sequencing used PBMCs. Receptors originate from a woman under 30 in good health and CMV-seronegative.

This clone was counted a few times. V gene TRBV27 combines with J gene TRBJ2-1; 16 bases map to TRBD2. Germline values: CDR1 MNHEY, CDR2 SMNVEV (reference sequence). After removal of 7 bases from V and 7 bases from J, the junction contained 4 bases not matched to a gene. CDR3 length: 15 amino acids. The CDR3 loop reads CASTGLAGGRNEQFF. For the CDR3, the DNA is TGTGCCAGCACGGGACTAGCGGGAGGGCGGAATGAGCAGTTCTTC.

This chain joins TRBV15 and TRBJ2-5; 7 nucleotides match TRBD2. This CDR3 comprises 17 residues. With V trimmed by 3 bases and J by 5 bases, 15 bases remained unmatched. Per the germline V gene, CDR1 is LNHNV and CDR2 is YYDKDF (reference sequence). CDR3 DNA sequence: TGTGCCACCAGCAGGGCCGGGACTACTCCGTCGGGGGAGACCCAGTACTTC. It yields the protein CATSRAGTTPSGETQYF.

V is TRBV5-1 and J is TRBJ2-1; possibly TRBD1 for D (6 bases). This CDR3 contains 15 residues. Between the trimmed V and J ends, which lost 0 bases and 8 bases, there was a span of 15 bases. Germline CDR1 and CDR2: SGHRS and YFSETQ. For the CDR3, the DNA is TGCGCCAGCAGCTTGGACAGGGTAGACGTCGATGAGCAGTTCTTC. It codes for CASSLDRVDVDEQFF.

This clone was counted between two and nine times. The chain couples TRBV4-3 to TRBJ2-2; 9 bases align to TRBD1. The CDR3 extends over 18 amino acids. J gave up 4 bases and V 1 base, and 10 bases lay outside the gene matches. Germline V gene sequence: CDR1 LGHNA, CDR2 YSLEER. CDR3 sequence reads: CASSQASRDRVGTGELFF. The CDR3 DNA follows: TGCGCCAGCAGCCAAGCATCTCGGGACAGGGTCGGCACCGGGGAGCTGTTTTTT.

The chain has TRBV9 and TRBJ2-1; D may be TRBD1 (6 bases). The CDR3 has 15 residues. V was cut by 0 bases and J by 2 bases, with 9 bases left in between. Germline V gives CDR1 SGDLS, CDR2 YYNGEE. Here the CDR3 DNA reads TGTGCCAGCAGCGTAGGAAGGACAGCCTACAATGAGCAGTTCTTC. Amino acid sequence: CASSVGRTAYNEQFF.

The V call is TRBV5-4, the J call TRBJ2-7, with 9 bases that match TRBD2. V shed 4 bases and J 6 bases; nucleotides not matched to a gene: 14. This CDR3 comprises 16 residues. Germline CDR1 reads SGHNT; CDR2 reads YYREEE (reference sequence). Here the CDR3 DNA reads TGTGCCAGCAGCCCCAGTCCGCTAGCGGGACCCCGCGAGCAGTACTTC. This translates into CASSPSPLAGPREQYF.

The gene calls are TRBV9 and TRBJ2-7; possibly TRBD2 for D (6 bases). The CDR3 length is 14 residues. Germline V gene lookup returns CDR1 SGDLS and CDR2 YYNGEE. Deletions cut 0 bases from V and 0 bases from J, with 7 bases between. CDR3 in amino acids: CASSVAGLSYEQYF. The CDR3, as DNA: TGTGCCAGCAGCGTAGCGGGACTCTCCTACGAGCAGTACTTC.

V gene TRBV6-5 combines with J gene TRBJ1-6; no clear D gene. CDR3 length: 14 amino acids. V lost 7 bases, J lost 2 bases, and 9 bases lay in between. Germline assignment: CDR1 MNHEY and CDR2 SVGAGI. The CDR3 is CASNERTYNSPLHF. In nucleotides, the CDR3 is TGTGCCAGCAACGAGAGAACCTATAATTCACCCCTCCACTTT.

The chain couples TRBV7-9 to TRBJ2-7; 7 bases agree with TRBD1. The J segment lost 8 bases and the V segment lost 3 bases, leaving 4 bases of the junction unmatched. CDR1 SEHNR and CDR2 FQNEAQ come from the germline V gene (reference sequence). This CDR3 has 12 residues. The CDR3 coding sequence is TGTGCCAGCAGCTTTTACAGGGGAAAGCAGTACTTC. It specifies CASSFYRGKQYF. Full variable domain (rest looked up from reference TRBV7-9 and TRBJ2-7): DTGVSQNPRHKITKRGQNVTFRCDPISEHNRLYWYRQTLGQGPEFLTYFQNEAQLEKSRLLSDRFSAERPKGSFSTLEIQRTEQGDSAMYLCASSFYRGKQYFGPGTRLTVT.

V and J are TRBV5-6 and TRBJ2-5; TRBD2 matches at 8 bases. V trimming: 6 bases; J trimming: 2 bases; junction bases outside the gene matches: 9. CDR1 and CDR2 from the germline V gene are SGHDT and YYEEEE. The CDR3 has 15 amino acids. The CDR3 spells CASNLLAGLQETQYF. CDR3 bases: TGTGCCAGCAACCTTTTAGCGGGACTTCAAGAGACCCAGTACTTC.

V is TRBV19 and J is TRBJ1-5; D is undetermined. V was pared by 9 bases and J by 1 base, with 13 bases between. Germline V gives CDR1 LNHDA, CDR2 SQIVND (reference sequence). This CDR3 has 14 residues. The DNA for the CDR3 is TGTGCCAGCCGCTGGGGAGGCAGCAATCAGCCCCAGCATTTT. This translates into CASRWGGSNQPQHF.

This clone came up a few times. The chain has TRBV29-1 and TRBJ1-4; TRBD1 agrees at 8 bases. Per germline, CDR1 SQVTM and CDR2 ANQGSEA. CDR3 size: 15 residues. Germline trimming cut 3 bases from V and 9 bases from J; bases unmatched to any gene: 12. CDR3 in DNA: TGCAGCGTTGATGACGGACAGGGAGTAGGGAAAAAACTGTTTTTT. Protein sequence: CSVDDGQGVGKKLFF.

This rearrangement joins TRBV19 to TRBJ1-5; no reliable D call. The CDR3 runs to 15 residues. Trimming removed 5 bases at V and 0 bases at J, with 11 bases between. Per the germline V gene, CDR1 is LNHDA and CDR2 is SQIVND (reference sequence). The CDR3: CASSLATYSNQPQHF. The CDR3 DNA sequence: TGTGCCAGTAGTCTCGCAACTTATAGCAATCAGCCCCAGCATTTT.

The V and J genes are TRBV7-9 and TRBJ1-5; D gene unclear. The germline V gene encodes CDR1 SEHNR and CDR2 FQNEAQ (reference sequence). Trimming took 3 bases from V and 5 from J, leaving 8 bases between them. CDR3 length: 13 amino acids. CDR3 DNA: TGTGCCAGCAGCTTGGACTTATATCAGCCCCAGCATTTT. This translates into CASSLDLYQPQHF.

The table lists this clone with a few counts. The CDR3 coding sequence is TGCAGCGTTGAAGATCTTCTCGGGGGGATCGCGTATTTT. The encoded protein is CSVEDLLGGIAYF. The chain couples TRBV29-1 to TRBJ2-3; 7 bases agree with TRBD2. J gave up 14 bases and V 0 bases, and 11 bases lay outside the gene matches. Germline V lookup: CDR1 SQVTM, CDR2 ANQGSEA. This CDR3 comprises 13 residues.

The chain joins TRBV5-6 to TRBJ2-3; 9 nucleotides agree with TRBD2. Germline lookup yields CDR1 SGHDT and CDR2 YYEEEE. The V gene end was trimmed by 1 base and the J gene end by 2 bases; junction bases not matched to a gene: 8. CDR3 length equals 17 residues. The CDR3 DNA follows: TGTGCCAGCAGCTTGCGCGAAAGCGGGAGGAACACAGATACGCAGTATTTT. This sequence encodes CASSLRESGRNTDTQYF.

The sample holds a few counts of this clone. CDR3 region: CASRGLAGPQSSYEQYF. The CDR3 DNA reads TGTGCCAGCAGGGGTCTAGCGGGGCCACAGAGCTCCTACGAGCAGTACTTC. The J gene is TRBJ2-7, the V gene TRBV28; the match to TRBD2 covers 9 bases. Germline assignment: CDR1 MDHEN and CDR2 SYDVKM. The CDR3 spans 17 residues. V lost 6 bases to trimming and J lost 0 bases; unmatched junction nucleotides: 12.

The J gene is TRBJ2-7, the V gene TRBV28; TRBD1 is a possible D gene (6 bases). Trimming left V 4 bases short and J 0 bases short, with 13 bases between. This CDR3 comprises 15 residues. CDR1 and CDR2 from the germline V gene are MDHEN and SYDVKM. The CDR3 is CASSSPDRSSYEQYF. Here the CDR3 DNA reads TGTGCCAGCAGTTCCCCGGACAGAAGCTCCTACGAGCAGTACTTC.

This clone was counted ten times or more. The rearrangement joins TRBV5-4 to TRBJ2-5, with 8 bases aligning to TRBD2. The CDR3 loop spans 15 amino acids. Germline CDR1 and CDR2: SGHNT and YYREEE (reference sequence). With 4 bases clipped from V and 5 bases from J, the junction kept 10 bases outside the gene matches. The CDR3 protein is CASSQTGLARETQYF. Here the CDR3 DNA reads TGTGCCAGCAGCCAGACCGGACTAGCCAGGGAGACCCAGTACTTC.

This clone was observed a handful of times. V is TRBV28 and J is TRBJ1-1; possible D gene TRBD1, 5 bases. The germline V gene encodes CDR1 MDHEN and CDR2 SYDVKM. V shed 4 bases and J shed 4 bases, with 16 bases lying between them. CDR3 length equals 15 residues. This CDR3 reads CASSSAGREGTEAFF. In DNA, the CDR3 is TGTGCCAGCAGTTCCGCGGGCAGGGAGGGCACTGAAGCTTTCTTT.

This clone has just a few counts. The J gene is TRBJ1-1, the V gene TRBV7-9, with 8 bases aligning to TRBD1. The germline V gene has CDR1 SEHNR and CDR2 FQNEAQ (reference sequence). The CDR3 is 15 amino acids. V was pared by 5 bases and J by 5 bases, with 10 bases of the junction left unmatched. The CDR3 region is CASSTGTGLQTEAFF. CDR3 DNA: TGTGCCAGCAGCACCGGGACAGGACTTCAGACTGAAGCTTTCTTT.